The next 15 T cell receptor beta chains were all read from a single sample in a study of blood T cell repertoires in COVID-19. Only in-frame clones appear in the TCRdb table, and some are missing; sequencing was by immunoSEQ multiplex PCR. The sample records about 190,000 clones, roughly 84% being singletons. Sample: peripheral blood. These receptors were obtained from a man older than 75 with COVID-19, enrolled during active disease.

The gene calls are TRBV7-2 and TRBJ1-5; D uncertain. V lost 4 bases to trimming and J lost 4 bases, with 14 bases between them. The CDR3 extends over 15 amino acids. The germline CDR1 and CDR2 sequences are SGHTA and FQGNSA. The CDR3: CASSSAGIVNQPQHF. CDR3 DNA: TGTGCCAGCAGCTCGGCGGGGATAGTAAATCAGCCCCAGCATTTT. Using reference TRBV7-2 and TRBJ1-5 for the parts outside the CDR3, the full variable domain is GAGVSQSPSNKVTEKGKDVELRCDPISGHTALYWYRQSLGQGLEFLIYFQGNSAPDKSGLPSDRFSAERTGGSVSTLTIQRTQQEDSAVYLCASSSAGIVNQPQHFGDGTRLSIL.

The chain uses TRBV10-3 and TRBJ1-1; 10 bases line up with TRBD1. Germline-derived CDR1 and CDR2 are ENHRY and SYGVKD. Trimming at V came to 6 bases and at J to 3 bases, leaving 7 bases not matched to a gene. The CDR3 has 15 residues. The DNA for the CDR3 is TGTGCCATCAGCGTCCGTGGACAGGGGGACACTGAAGCTTTCTTT. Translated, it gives CAISVRGQGDTEAFF.

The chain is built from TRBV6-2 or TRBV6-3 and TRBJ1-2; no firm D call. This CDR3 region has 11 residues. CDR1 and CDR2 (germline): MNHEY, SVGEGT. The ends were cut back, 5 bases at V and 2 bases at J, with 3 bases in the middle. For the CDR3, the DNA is TGTGCCAGCAGTGCGAACTATGGCTACACCTTC. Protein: CASSANYGYTF.

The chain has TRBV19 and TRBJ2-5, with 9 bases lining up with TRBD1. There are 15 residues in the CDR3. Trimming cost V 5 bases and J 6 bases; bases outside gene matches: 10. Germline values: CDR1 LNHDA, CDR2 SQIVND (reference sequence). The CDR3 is CASSSTGTGIKTQYF. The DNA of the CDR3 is TGTGCCAGTAGTTCCACCGGGACAGGGATCAAGACCCAGTACTTC.

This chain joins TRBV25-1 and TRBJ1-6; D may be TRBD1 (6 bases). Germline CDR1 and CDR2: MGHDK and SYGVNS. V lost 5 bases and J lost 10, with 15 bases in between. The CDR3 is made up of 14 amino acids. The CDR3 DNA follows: TGTGCCAGCAGTTCCACAGGGATCGAATCACCCCTCCACTTT. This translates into CASSSTGIESPLHF. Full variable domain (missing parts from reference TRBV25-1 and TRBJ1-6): EADIYQTPRYLVIGTGKKITLECSQTMGHDKMYWYQQDPGMELHLIHYSYGVNSTEKGDLSSESTVSRIRTEHFPLTLESARPSHTSQYLCASSSTGIESPLHFGNGTRLTVT.

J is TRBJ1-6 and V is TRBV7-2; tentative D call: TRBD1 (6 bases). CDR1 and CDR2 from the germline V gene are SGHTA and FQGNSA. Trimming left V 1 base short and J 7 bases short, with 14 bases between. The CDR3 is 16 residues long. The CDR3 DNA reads TGTGCCAGCAGCTTAGAAAGGCAGGGGCAAAATTCACCCCTCCACTTT. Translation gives CASSLERQGQNSPLHF.

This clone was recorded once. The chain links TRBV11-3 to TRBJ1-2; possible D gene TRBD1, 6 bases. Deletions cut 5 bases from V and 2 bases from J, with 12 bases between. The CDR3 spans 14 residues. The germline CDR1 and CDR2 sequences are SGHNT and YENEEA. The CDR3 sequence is CASSLQTGNYGYTF. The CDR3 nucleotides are TGTGCCAGCAGCCTACAGACAGGCAACTATGGCTACACCTTC.

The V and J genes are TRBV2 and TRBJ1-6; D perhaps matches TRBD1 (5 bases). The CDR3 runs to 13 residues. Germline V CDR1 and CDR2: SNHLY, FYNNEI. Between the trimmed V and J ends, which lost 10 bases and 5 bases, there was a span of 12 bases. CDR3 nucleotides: TGTGCCAATTCCCCAGGGAATAATTCACCCCTCCACTTT. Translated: CANSPGNNSPLHF.

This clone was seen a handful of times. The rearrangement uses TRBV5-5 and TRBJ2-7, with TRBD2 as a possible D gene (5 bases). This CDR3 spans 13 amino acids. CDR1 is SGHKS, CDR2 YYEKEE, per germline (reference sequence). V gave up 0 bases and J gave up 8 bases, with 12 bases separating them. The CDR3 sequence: CASSLEEARKQYF. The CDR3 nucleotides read TGTGCCAGCAGCTTGGAGGAGGCGCGTAAGCAGTACTTC.

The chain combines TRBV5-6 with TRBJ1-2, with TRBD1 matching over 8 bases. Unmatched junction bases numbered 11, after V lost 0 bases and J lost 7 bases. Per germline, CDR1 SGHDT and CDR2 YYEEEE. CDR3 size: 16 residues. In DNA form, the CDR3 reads TGTGCCAGCAGCTTGGCGGGGGGTCAGGGGGCCGGTGGCTACACCTTC. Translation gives CASSLAGGQGAGGYTF.

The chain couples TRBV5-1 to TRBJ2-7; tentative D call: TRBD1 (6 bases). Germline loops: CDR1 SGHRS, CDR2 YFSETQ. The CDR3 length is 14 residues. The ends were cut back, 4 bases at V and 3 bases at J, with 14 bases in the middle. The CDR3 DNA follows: TGCGCCAGCAGCGAAAGGGGGTGGGACTACGAGCAGTACTTC. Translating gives CASSERGWDYEQYF.

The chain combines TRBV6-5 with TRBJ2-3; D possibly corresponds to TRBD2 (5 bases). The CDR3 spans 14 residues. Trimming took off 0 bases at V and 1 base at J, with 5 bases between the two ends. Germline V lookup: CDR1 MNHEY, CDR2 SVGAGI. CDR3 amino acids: CASSYSRGTDTQYF. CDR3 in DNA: TGTGCCAGCAGTTACTCGCGGGGCACAGATACGCAGTATTTT.

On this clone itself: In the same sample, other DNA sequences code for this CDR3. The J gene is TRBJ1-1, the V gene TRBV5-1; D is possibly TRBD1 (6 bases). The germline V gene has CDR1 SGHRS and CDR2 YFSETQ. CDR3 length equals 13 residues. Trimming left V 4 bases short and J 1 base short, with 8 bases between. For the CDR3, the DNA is TGCGCCAGCAGCGTGACAGGGAACACTGAAGCTTTCTTT. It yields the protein CASSVTGNTEAFF.

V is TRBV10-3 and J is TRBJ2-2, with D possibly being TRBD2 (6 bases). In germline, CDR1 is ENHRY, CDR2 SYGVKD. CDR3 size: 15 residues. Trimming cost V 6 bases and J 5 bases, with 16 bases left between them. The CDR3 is CAIRGDSPRTGELFF. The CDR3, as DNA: TGTGCCATCAGGGGGGACTCCCCTAGGACCGGGGAGCTGTTTTTT.

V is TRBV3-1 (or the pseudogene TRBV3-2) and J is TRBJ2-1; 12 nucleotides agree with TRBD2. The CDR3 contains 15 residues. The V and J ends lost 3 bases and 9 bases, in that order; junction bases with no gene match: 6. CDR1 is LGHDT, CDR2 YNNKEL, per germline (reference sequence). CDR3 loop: CASSQSSGGATEQFF. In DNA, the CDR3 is TGTGCCAGCAGCCAGTCTAGCGGGGGGGCCACTGAGCAGTTCTTC.